This T cell receptor beta chain was found in a study of cytotoxic CD8 clonotypes in ibrutinib-treated CLL. Study-wide context: Patient counts were some 11 relapsed/refractory, more than 14 treatment-naive and 17 IGHV unmutated. Among responders, some 25 were partial and 2 complete; after median roughly 70 months, about 15 stayed remitted and some 12 progressed.

The germline V gene has CDR1 SEHNR and CDR2 FQNEAQ (reference sequence). CDR3 size: 13 residues. Study-level findings and limits: Public clonotypes (which were uncommon) either contracted or remained stable on treatment.

This clone was counted only a few times. Its antigen is undetermined. One end of the junction does not line up with germline, which may come from a read error. Generated by immunoSEQ multiplex PCR, the TCRdb table keeps only in-frame clones and is missing some. The sample lists about 160,000 clones, about 80% seen once, with roughly 2% in the top ten. The source was PBMCs, collected after 12 months of ibrutinib treatment. This chain uses TRBV7-9 with TRBJ1-4; the D is unclear. The sequence was collected from a human donor with chronic lymphocytic leukemia. In nucleotides, the CDR3 is TGTGCCAGCAGCTCGGCCTCGGGGAAGGTCGCGATTTTT. Encoded protein: CASSSASGKVAIF.